This T cell receptor (beta chain) originates from a study of a mutant IDH1 vaccine in newly diagnosed glioma. Study as a whole: Vaccine dosing followed radiotherapy by 4-6 weeks, or accompanied temozolomide cycles. Broader study findings: Pseudoprogression appeared unlinked to shifts in leading peripheral T cell clonotypes.

The V gene's germline CDR1 is SGHVS and CDR2 FNYEAQ. Trimming cost V 5 bases and J 2 bases; bases outside gene matches: 7. CDR3 length: 15 residues. Profiling relied on immunoSEQ multiplex PCR, and the TCRdb table lists in-frame clones only, not all of them. Among some 30,000 clones listed, approximately 79% were seen once. On this clone: Its antigen is not identified.

Time point here: week 35, safety follow-up. Doses consisted of 300 ug of mutant IDH1 20-mer peptide each, paired with topical imiquimod. New WHO grade 3 or 4 astrocytomas that were IDH1-mutant and ATRX-lost occurred in the donors. The specimen was PBMCs, collected from a glioma patient whose treatment included an IDH1 peptide vaccine. This sequence originates from a woman between 25 and 40 years old with glioma. Some clones in this sample may be carry-over from other donors' samples. The chain employs TRBV7-6 and TRBJ2-3, with TRBD1 identical over 7 bases. CDR3 sequence (DNA): TGTGCCAGCAGCGTGAGGGGGCTTAACACAGATACGCAGTATTTT. This encodes CASSVRGLNTDTQYF.